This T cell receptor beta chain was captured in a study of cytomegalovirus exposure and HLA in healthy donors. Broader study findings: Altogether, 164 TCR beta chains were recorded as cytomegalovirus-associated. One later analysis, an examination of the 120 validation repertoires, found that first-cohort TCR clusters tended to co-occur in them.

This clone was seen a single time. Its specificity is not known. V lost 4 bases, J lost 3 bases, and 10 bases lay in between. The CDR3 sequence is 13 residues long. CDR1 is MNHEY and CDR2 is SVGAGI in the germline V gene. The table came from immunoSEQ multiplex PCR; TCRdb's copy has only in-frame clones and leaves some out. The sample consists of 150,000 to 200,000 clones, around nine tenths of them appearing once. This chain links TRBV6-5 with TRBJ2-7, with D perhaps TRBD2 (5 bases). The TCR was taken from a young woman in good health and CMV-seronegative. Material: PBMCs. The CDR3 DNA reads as TGTGCCAGCAGTTTCAACGGGAACTACGAGCAGTACTTC. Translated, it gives CASSFNGNYEQYF.